Shown below are 18 T cell receptor beta chains from a single sample sequenced in a study of blood T cell repertoires in COVID-19. Here immunoSEQ multiplex PCR was the method, and the copy in TCRdb shows in-frame clones only, minus some. The repertoire holds some 250,000 clones, with around 86% as singletons. The sequenced material came from peripheral blood. These receptors all come from a man younger than 45 who had recovered from COVID-19.

The gene calls are TRBV5-6 and TRBJ1-1; possibly TRBD1 for D (5 bases). The CDR3 spans 12 residues. V lost 2 bases and J 10 bases, leaving 12 bases between the germline ends. Germline V gives CDR1 SGHDT, CDR2 YYEEEE. As DNA, the CDR3 is TGTGCCAGCAGCTTTAGTGGGGCAGCAGCTTTCTTT. This encodes CASSFSGAAAFF.

The J gene is TRBJ1-5, the V gene TRBV27; TRBD1 aligns across 10 bases. Germline values: CDR1 MNHEY, CDR2 SMNVEV (reference sequence). The CDR3 consists of 15 residues. V shed 6 bases, J shed 4 bases, and the junction held 6 bases outside the gene matches. CDR3 nucleotides: TGTGCCAGCAGAAGACAGGGGGCGAGGAATCAGCCCCAGCATTTT. Its translation: CASRRQGARNQPQHF.

CDR3 nucleotides: TGCGCCAGCAGTGACCTTCCACTTGGGGGGGCGAACACTGAAGCTTTCTTT. It encodes CASSDLPLGGANTEAFF. The chain is built from TRBV10-1 and TRBJ1-1, with D perhaps matching TRBD1 (6 bases). Trimming took off 3 bases at V and 1 base at J, with 18 bases between the two ends. This CDR3 region has 17 residues. From germline, CDR1 is WNHNN and CDR2 SYGVQD (reference sequence).

In DNA, the CDR3 is TGTGCCAGCACCGACGACAGGGGAGGTCCCTACGAGCAGTACTTC. Residues: CASTDDRGGPYEQYF. The chain has TRBV6-5 and TRBJ2-7, with 8 bases lining up with TRBD1. The CDR3 spans 15 residues. J lost 2 bases, V lost 7 bases, and 10 bases had no gene match. Looked up from germline, CDR1 is MNHEY and CDR2 is SVGAGI.

This clone has more than one count but fewer than ten. V is TRBV9 and J is TRBJ2-7; 9 bases fit TRBD1. This CDR3 is built from 15 residues. The junction had 7 bases not matched to a gene; V was cut back by 1 base and J by 5 bases. Germline CDR1 is SGDLS and CDR2 is YYNGEE. CDR3 loop: CASSVRGTGSDEQYF. The CDR3 bases are TGTGCCAGCAGCGTAAGGGGGACAGGGTCCGACGAGCAGTACTTC.

The chain couples TRBV15 to TRBJ1-1, with D unresolved. Trimming cost V 1 base and J 4 bases, with 13 bases left between them. The CDR3 length is 15 residues. Germline V gene lookup returns CDR1 LNHNV and CDR2 YYDKDF (reference sequence). This CDR3 is CATSRGGESGTEAFF. The CDR3 nucleotides read TGTGCCACCAGCAGAGGTGGGGAGTCTGGCACTGAAGCTTTCTTT.

The gene calls are TRBV6-1 and TRBJ1-4; D gene ambiguous. Trimming removed 2 bases from V and 3 bases from J, with 10 bases in between. Germline assignment: CDR1 MNHNS and CDR2 SASEGT. The CDR3 runs to 15 residues. CDR3 DNA sequence: TGTGCCAGCAGTGAATGGGAGGAGCCTAATGAAAAACTGTTTTTT. Amino acids: CASSEWEEPNEKLFF.

The chain couples TRBV30 to TRBJ2-3; D remains unclear. From germline, CDR1 is GTSNPN and CDR2 SVGIG (reference sequence). CDR3 length equals 15 residues. The V gene lost 2 bases and the J gene lost 3 bases, with 15 bases spanning the gap. CDR3 protein: CAWSWSPSLTDTQYF. DNA of the CDR3: TGTGCCTGGAGTTGGAGTCCCTCCCTAACAGATACGCAGTATTTT. Variable domain in full (rest from reference TRBV30 and TRBJ2-3): SQTIHQWPATLVQPVGSPLSLECTVEGTSNPNLYWYRQAAGRGLQLLFYSVGIGQISSEVPQNLSASRPQDRQFILSSKKLLLSDSGFYLCAWSWSPSLTDTQYFGPGTRLTVL.

CDR3 DNA: TGCGCCAGCAGCCCAGAGTTTCAGAACCAAGCTTTCTTT. Translated, it gives CASSPEFQNQAFF. The chain couples TRBV4-3 to TRBJ1-1; D unclear. The CDR3 is 13 residues long. Germline loops: CDR1 LGHNA, CDR2 YSLEER. V was pared by 4 bases and J by 9 bases, with 15 bases between.

The V and J genes are TRBV6-2 or TRBV6-3 and TRBJ2-1; unclear D gene. Per germline, CDR1 MNHEY and CDR2 SVGEGT. This CDR3 contains 14 residues. Between the trimmed V and J ends, which lost 2 bases and 9 bases, there was a span of 14 bases. The CDR3 reads CASSYPARSIEQFF. DNA for the CDR3: TGTGCCAGCAGTTACCCCGCCCGGTCTATTGAGCAGTTCTTC.

This clone was observed once. This sequence joins TRBV16 and TRBJ1-2; 8 nucleotides match TRBD1. The germline gives CDR1 KGHSY, CDR2 FQNENV. J gave up 4 bases and V 2 bases, and 6 bases lay outside the gene matches. The CDR3 sequence is 15 residues long. CDR3 protein: CASSQRTGFVYGYTF. CDR3 in DNA: TGTGCCAGCAGCCAAAGGACAGGGTTCGTCTATGGCTACACCTTC.

The chain employs TRBV21-1 and TRBJ1-1; the table's D call of TRBD1 was not tested on the DNA. TRBV21-1 is termed a pseudogene. The CDR3 length is 15 residues. The DNA for the CDR3 is TGTGCCAGCAGCATTCGTCCAGGAAGGTACAACGAAGCTTTCTTT. Translated, it gives CASSIRPGRYNEAFF.

The rearrangement uses TRBV3-1 (or the pseudogene TRBV3-2) and TRBJ2-3; 9 bases agree with TRBD2. The CDR3 contains 16 residues. With 4 bases clipped from V and 5 bases from J, the junction kept 10 bases outside the gene matches. The germline gives CDR1 LGHDT, CDR2 YNNKEL (reference sequence). The CDR3 DNA follows: TGTGCCAGCAGCCTGGCCAGCGGGGGGCGGGGAGATACGCAGTATTTT. Translation gives CASSLASGGRGDTQYF.

This clone was recorded once. The chain uses TRBV5-1 and TRBJ1-2; D might be TRBD1 (6 bases). This CDR3 has 13 amino acids. CDR1 SGHRS and CDR2 YFSETQ come from the germline V gene. V dropped 4 bases and J dropped 1 base, with 8 bases sitting between them. CDR3 residues: CASSVDSNYGYTF. DNA for the CDR3: TGCGCCAGCAGCGTGGACAGTAACTATGGCTACACCTTC. Drawing the rest from reference TRBV5-1 and TRBJ1-2, the complete variable domain is KAGVTQTPRYLIKTRGQQVTLSCSPISGHRSVSWYQQTPGQGLQFLFEYFSETQRNKGNFPGRFSGRQFSNSRSEMNVSTLELGDSALYLCASSVDSNYGYTFGSGTRLTVV.

J is TRBJ2-7 and V is TRBV6-5, with D tentatively TRBD1 (5 bases). This CDR3 is 15 amino acids long. The germline V gene has CDR1 MNHEY and CDR2 SVGAGI. V was clipped by 6 bases and J by 6 bases, with 21 bases between them. The CDR3 sequence: CASRTIGQTTGEQYF. The CDR3 DNA follows: TGTGCCAGCAGAACCATCGGACAAACGACGGGCGAGCAGTACTTC.

The chain has TRBV4-3 and TRBJ2-7; possibly TRBD2 for D (6 bases). Trimming removed 1 base at V and 5 bases at J, with 24 bases between. This CDR3 has 18 residues. The germline gives CDR1 LGHNA, CDR2 YSLEER. The DNA of the CDR3 is TGCGCCAGCAGCCAAGCGGCGTTTGGGCGCGGGGTGACGCACGAGCAGTACTTC. Its protein is CASSQAAFGRGVTHEQYF.

V is TRBV7-9 and J is TRBJ1-5, with unresolved D. The germline CDR1 and CDR2 sequences are SEHNR and FQNEAQ (reference sequence). V was pared by 4 bases and J by 1 base, with 11 bases between. The CDR3 spans 15 residues. The CDR3 sequence: CASSSSEGSNQPQHF. CDR3 nucleotides: TGTGCCAGCAGCTCCTCAGAGGGAAGCAATCAGCCCCAGCATTTT. Combining the CDR3 with reference TRBV7-9 and TRBJ1-5 gives the whole variable domain DTGVSQNPRHKITKRGQNVTFRCDPISEHNRLYWYRQTLGQGPEFLTYFQNEAQLEKSRLLSDRFSAERPKGSFSTLEIQRTEQGDSAMYLCASSSSEGSNQPQHFGDGTRLSIL.

This clone was seen ten or more times. This chain links TRBV24-1 with TRBJ2-1; TRBD1 might be the D (5 bases). The CDR3 sequence is 13 residues long. Germline values: CDR1 KGHDR, CDR2 SFDVKD. Trimming removed 7 bases at V and 10 bases at J, with 16 bases between. As DNA, the CDR3 is TGTGCCACCAGCGGACACAATGGCGTCGAGCAGTTCTTC. It yields the protein CATSGHNGVEQFF.